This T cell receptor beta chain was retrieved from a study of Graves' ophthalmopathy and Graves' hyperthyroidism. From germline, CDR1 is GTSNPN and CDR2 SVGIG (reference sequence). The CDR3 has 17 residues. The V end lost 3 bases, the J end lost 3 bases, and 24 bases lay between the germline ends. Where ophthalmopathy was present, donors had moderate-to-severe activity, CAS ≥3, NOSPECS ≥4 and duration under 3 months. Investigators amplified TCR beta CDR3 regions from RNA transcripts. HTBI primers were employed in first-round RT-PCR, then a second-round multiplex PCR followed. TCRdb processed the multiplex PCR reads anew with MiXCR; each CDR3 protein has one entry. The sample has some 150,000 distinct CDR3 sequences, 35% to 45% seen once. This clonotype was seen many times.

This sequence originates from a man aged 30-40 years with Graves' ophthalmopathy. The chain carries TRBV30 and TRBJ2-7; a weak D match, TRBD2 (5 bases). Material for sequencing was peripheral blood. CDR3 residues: CAWRPQLVTRALYEQYF. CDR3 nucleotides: TGTGCCTGGAGGCCACAATTGGTAACGAGGGCCCTCTACGAGCAGTACTTC.